This is a list of T cell receptor beta chains from one sample in a study of cytomegalovirus exposure and HLA in healthy donors. Sequenced by immunoSEQ multiplex PCR; TCRdb stores in-frame clones only, minus some. Of a few hundred thousand clones in the sample, 65% to 90% were seen once. The sequencing input was PBMCs. The receptor source for this set is a girl aged 10 to 17 in good health and CMV-seronegative. CDR3s include the opening cysteine and the closing phenylalanine or tryptophan. The order of the fields is J gene, clone size, V gene, D gene, CDR3 DNA, CDR3 protein. The D gene is left open where the match is weak. The size field is filled for only some rows; it gives once, few, many or a size class.

TRBJ2-7,NA,TRBV7-2,NA,TGTGCCAGCAGCCCCTTTCGCTCCTACGAGCAGTACTTC,CASSPFRSYEQYF
TRBJ2-1,NA,TRBV5-1,TRBD2,TGCGCCAGCAGCTTGCGAATGGCTAGCGGGTCCTACAATGAGCAGTTCTTC,CASSLRMASGSYNEQFF
TRBJ1-5,NA,TRBV7-9,TRBD1,TGTGCCAGCACCCCAGGGGGTCCGGGGAATCAGCCCCAGCATTTT,CASTPGGPGNQPQHF
TRBJ1-1,NA,TRBV19,TRBD1,TGTGCCAGTAGTATACAGGGGGCTGAAGCTTTCTTT,CASSIQGAEAFF
TRBJ2-2,NA,TRBV28,NA,TGTGCCAGCAGTTTAAGGGCGGGATCGGTCGGGGAGCTGTTTTTT,CASSLRAGSVGELFF
TRBJ2-1,NA,TRBV5-1,NA,TGCGCCAGCAGCTTTCCGTTGACTAGCTACAATGAGCAGTTCTTC,CASSFPLTSYNEQFF
TRBJ2-1,NA,TRBV14,NA,TGTGCCAGCAGCCCCACAACCGGGAGTGCGGACTACAATGAGCAGTTCTTC,CASSPTTGSADYNEQFF
TRBJ1-1,NA,TRBV30,NA,TGTGCCTGGAGGTCCTGGACATTGAACACTGAAGCTTTCTTT,CAWRSWTLNTEAFF
TRBJ1-3,NA,TRBV18,NA,TGTGCCAGCTCACCAGCGGGGCTTGGAAACACCATATATTTT,CASSPAGLGNTIYF
TRBJ1-1,NA,TRBV27,TRBD1,TGTGCCAGCAGGATTTATCTTGGACAGGGAATTAGGTCTGAAGCTTTCTTT,CASRIYLGQGIRSEAFF
TRBJ2-7,NA,TRBV5-1,TRBD1,TGCGCCAGCAGCTATACCTTACTCCGACCGGGACAGGGTTCCTACGAGCAGTACTTC,CASSYTLLRPGQGSYEQYF
TRBJ2-5,NA,TRBV27,NA,TGTGCCAGCAGTCCGTCGACAGGAGCAAGTGAGACCCAGTACTTC,CASSPSTGASETQYF
TRBJ2-7,NA,TRBV6-1,NA,TGTGCCAGCAGTGAGGACGACAGCTCCTACGAGCAGTACTTC,CASSEDDSSYEQYF
TRBJ1-1,NA,TRBV29-1,NA,TGCAGCGGGACAGAGAGTGGTTTGGGCACTGAAGCTTTCTTT,CSGTESGLGTEAFF
TRBJ1-2,NA,TRBV5-1,TRBD1,TGCGCCAGCAGCTTCGACAGGGACTATGGCTACACCTTC,CASSFDRDYGYTF
TRBJ1-2,NA,TRBV20-1,NA,TGCAGTGCTAGTCAGTACTATGGCTACACCTTC,CSASQYYGYTF
TRBJ1-2,NA,TRBV5-6,TRBD1,TGTGCCAGCAGCTTTCCAGGGGGCGAATTAAGGTTGACCTTC,CASSFPGGELRLTF
TRBJ2-6,NA,TRBV2,TRBD1,TGTGCCAGCAGTGTAGGGACAGGGGCTTTAGGGGCCAACGTCCTGACTTTC,CASSVGTGALGANVLTF
TRBJ2-1,NA,TRBV7-2,TRBD2,TGTGCCAGCAGCTTCCGGGGACTAGCGGGGCACAATGAGCAGTTCTTC,CASSFRGLAGHNEQFF
TRBJ1-1,few,TRBV18,NA,TGTGCCAGCTCACCATGGGGGGACTGGAACACTGAAGCTTTCTTT,CASSPWGDWNTEAFF
TRBJ2-1,NA,TRBV6-1,TRBD2,TGTGCCAGCAGTGTAGTAGCGGGAGATGAGCAGTTCTTC,CASSVVAGDEQFF
TRBJ2-2,NA,TRBV28,NA,TGTGCCAGCAGTTTGGACTCTCGCGGGGAGCTGTTTTTT,CASSLDSRGELFF
TRBJ2-1,NA,TRBV30,NA,TGTGCCTGGGGGGAGGGGGGCTATGAGCAGTTCTTC,CAWGEGGYEQFF
TRBJ1-6,once,TRBV5-4,NA,TGTGCCAGCACCCTGGGAGCGGGGGTTAATTCACCCCTCCACTTT,CASTLGAGVNSPLHF
TRBJ1-3,few,TRBV19,TRBD1,TGTGCCACCTCGGGACAGCGAAACACCATATATTTT,CATSGQRNTIYF
TRBJ2-7,NA,TRBV28,TRBD1,TGTGCCAGCCTACAGGGGGCGAAAGGCTACGAGCAGTACTTC,CASLQGAKGYEQYF
TRBJ2-7,NA,TRBV7-8,TRBD2,TGTGCCAGCAGCTCATTCCTACGGACTAGCGGGAGTAGGTACTACGAGCAGTACTTC,CASSSFLRTSGSRYYEQYF
TRBJ1-2,few,TRBV19,TRBD1,TGTGCCACCGGTAGGGGACAGGGGAACGGCTACACCTTC,CATGRGQGNGYTF
TRBJ1-5,NA,TRBV6-5,NA,TGTGCCAGCCCTAATAGCAATCAGCCCCAGCATTTT,CASPNSNQPQHF
TRBJ1-1,NA,TRBV28,NA,TGTGCCAGCAGTTTAGTGGGGACTACGAACACTGAAGCTTTCTTT,CASSLVGTTNTEAFF
TRBJ1-2,NA,TRBV28,TRBD1,TGTGCCAGCAGTTCCGGGACAGGGCCCGGCTATGGCTACACCTTC,CASSSGTGPGYGYTF
TRBJ1-1,NA,TRBV11-2,NA,TGTGCCTGTCAAGTAGGGGGGAACACTGAAGCTTTCTTT,CACQVGGNTEAFF
TRBJ1-2,NA,TRBV19,NA,TGTGCCAGTAGTATAGAGGACAGCGACTATGGCTACACCTTC,CASSIEDSDYGYTF
TRBJ2-3,NA,TRBV29-1,NA,TGCAGCGCCCGCGCCTCGACAGATACGCAGTATTTT,CSARASTDTQYF
TRBJ2-1,NA,TRBV7-2,NA,TGTGCCAGCAGCTCGGTAGGGCAGGGTTTAGGGGAGCAGTTCTTC,CASSSVGQGLGEQFF
TRBJ2-1,once,TRBV12-5,TRBD2,TGTGCTAGTGGTTTCGGGGTTGCTGGACTAGCGGGAGTACTCGGTGAGCAGTTCTTC,CASGFGVAGLAGVLGEQFF
TRBJ2-1,NA,TRBV4-3,NA,TGCGCCAGCAGCCAAGATCCAAATGAGCGGTTCTTC,CASSQDPNERFF
TRBJ1-2,NA,TRBV7-2,NA,TGTGCCAGCAGCTCGTCCCTGGGGGGACTAGGAGGCTACACCTTC,CASSSSLGGLGGYTF
TRBJ1-5,few,TRBV28,TRBD1,TGTGCCAGCAGTTCACCGGGACAGGGGGGTAGTCAGCCCCAGCATTTT,CASSSPGQGGSQPQHF
TRBJ2-5,few,TRBV4-3,NA,TGCGCCAGCAGCCAAGATCCACAGGGCAAGTCCCAGTACTTC,CASSQDPQGKSQYF
TRBJ2-5,NA,TRBV28,TRBD2,TGTGCCAGCAGTTCCCAGCGGGGAAGAGAGACCCAGTACTTC,CASSSQRGRETQYF
TRBJ2-7,few,TRBV6-5,TRBD1,TGTGCCAGCAGTTACTCGGGGACAGGGGGCTACGAGCAGTACTTC,CASSYSGTGGYEQYF
TRBJ1-4,NA,TRBV18,TRBD1,TGTGCCAGCTCACGAACGAATGACGACAGGGGGGTTAATGAAAAACTGTTTTTT,CASSRTNDDRGVNEKLFF
TRBJ2-7,NA,TRBV7-2,NA,TGTGCCAGCAGCTTATTCAGGGATAGGACCTACGAGCAGTACTTC,CASSLFRDRTYEQYF
TRBJ2-1,NA,TRBV6-6,TRBD2,TGTGCCAGCACCGGGACTAGCGGGAGAGAATACAATGAGCAGTTCTTC,CASTGTSGREYNEQFF
TRBJ2-3,once,TRBV27,NA,TGTGCCAGCAGTCTCCTGTTGGCGGGGAGCACAGATACGCAGTATTTT,CASSLLLAGSTDTQYF
TRBJ2-3,NA,TRBV19,TRBD2,TGTGCCGTTAGGGCGGGGGGGCCGGGGGATACGCAGTATTTT,CAVRAGGPGDTQYF
TRBJ1-5,NA,TRBV18,TRBD1,TGTGCCAGCTCACCTCAAGACAGGGCCCTCAATCAGCCCCAGCATTTT,CASSPQDRALNQPQHF
TRBJ2-7,NA,TRBV20-1,NA,TGCAGTGCTAGTCGGGGAACTCGGTACTTC,CSASRGTRYF
TRBJ2-1,NA,TRBV7-9,NA,TGTGCCAGCAGCCGCGACTACAATGAGCAGTTCTTC,CASSRDYNEQFF
TRBJ1-5,once,TRBV19,NA,TGTGCCACCCGACAGAACAATCAGCCCCAGCATTTT,CATRQNNQPQHF
TRBJ2-7,NA,TRBV5-6,NA,TGTGCCAGCAGCTTGGGCACTCTCTACGAGCAGTACTTC,CASSLGTLYEQYF
TRBJ1-1,few,TRBV7-9,NA,TGTGCCAGCAGCCAGGGGACACCTGAAGCTTTCTTT,CASSQGTPEAFF
TRBJ2-7,NA,TRBV4-1,NA,TGCGCCAGCAGCCAACTGAACGGTCTCTCCTACGAGCAGTACTTC,CASSQLNGLSYEQYF
TRBJ1-1,NA,TRBV19,TRBD1,TGTGCCAGTAGTATACTAGGGACAGGGGGTAGGAACACTGAAGCTTTCTTT,CASSILGTGGRNTEAFF
TRBJ1-2,NA,TRBV6-5,NA,TGTGCCAGCAGCAGCAGGGTTCTGATCTATGGCTACACCTTC,CASSSRVLIYGYTF